Presented here are 19 T cell receptor beta chains from one specimen sequenced in a study of blood T cell repertoires in COVID-19 (dated by TCRdb to about 2020). The protocol used for the library was the immunoSEQ multiplex PCR assay. Drawn from immuneACCESS, this table holds only the in-frame rearrangements with V and J called that TCRdb kept. Clones are partly lost; checked studies trace under half to an unresolved V gene and leave the rest unexplained. Present in this sample are 350,000 to 500,000 clones, roughly 90% of which were seen just once. The ten biggest clones cover roughly 1.4% of the sample. Material: PBMCs or T cells enriched from blood (not recorded which). The receptors come from a woman younger than 35 who had been exposed to COVID-19.

The chain carries TRBV19 and TRBJ2-2; 8 bases match TRBD1. V was pared by 7 bases and J by 8 bases, with 6 bases of the junction left unmatched. Germline V lookup: CDR1 LNHDA, CDR2 SQIVND (reference sequence). This CDR3 spans 13 amino acids. CDR3 region: CASNSGGPGELFF. The CDR3 region has the DNA TGTGCCAGTAATTCAGGGGGCCCGGGGGAGCTGTTTTTT.

V gene TRBV5-6 combines with J gene TRBJ1-4, with unresolved D. This CDR3 region has 14 residues. CDR1 SGHDT and CDR2 YYEEEE come from the germline V gene. Between the trimmed V and J ends, which lost 0 bases and 3 bases, there was a span of 6 bases. CDR3 residues: CASSLAGSNEKLFF. The CDR3 DNA reads as TGTGCCAGCAGCTTGGCCGGGTCTAATGAAAAACTGTTTTTT. Together with reference TRBV5-6 and TRBJ1-4, the CDR3 gives the full variable domain: DAGVTQSPTHLIKTRGQQVTLRCSPKSGHDTVSWYQQALGQGPQFIFQYYEEEERQRGNFPDRFSGHQFPNYSSELNVNALLLGDSALYLCASSLAGSNEKLFFGSGTQLSVL.

This clone was seen a single time. The rearrangement links TRBV6-1 to TRBJ2-5; 7 nucleotides match TRBD1. The V segment lost 1 base and the J segment 2 bases; nucleotides outside the gene matches: 16. CDR3 length: 19 residues. Germline V gene sequence: CDR1 MNHNS, CDR2 SASEGT. The DNA for the CDR3 is TGTGCCAGCAGTGAAGTCCACCTCACGATCCGGGACAGACAAGAGACCCAGTACTTC. This translates into CASSEVHLTIRDRQETQYF.

CDR3 region: CASSLDQGAHNEQFF. DNA of the CDR3: TGTGCCAGCAGCTTGGATCAGGGGGCTCACAATGAGCAGTTCTTC. The V gene is TRBV5-6, the J gene TRBJ2-1; 8 nucleotides match TRBD1. V was pared by 0 bases and J by 5 bases, with 4 bases of the junction left unmatched. The CDR3 contains 15 residues. From germline, CDR1 is SGHDT and CDR2 YYEEEE.

This chain connects TRBV3-1 (or the pseudogene TRBV3-2) to TRBJ2-1; 15 bases line up with TRBD2. V gave up 5 bases and J gave up 5 bases; unmatched junction bases: 10. The CDR3 sequence is 18 residues long. Germline V lookup: CDR1 LGHDT, CDR2 YNNKEL (reference sequence). The CDR3 sequence: CASSSRTSGRAYDNEQFF. Here the CDR3 DNA reads TGTGCCAGCAGCTCGCGGACTAGCGGGAGGGCCTATGACAATGAGCAGTTCTTC.

The chain joins TRBV27 to TRBJ2-7; TRBD2 is a possible D gene (5 bases). Germline assignment: CDR1 MNHEY and CDR2 SMNVEV (reference sequence). V lost 5 bases to trimming and J lost 2 bases, with 16 bases between them. This CDR3 has 15 residues. CDR3 sequence reads: CASSPLRDLPYEQYF. CDR3 sequence (DNA): TGTGCCAGCAGTCCACTCCGGGATCTCCCCTACGAGCAGTACTTC.

The chain is built from TRBV28 and TRBJ1-2; TRBD1 aligns across 8 bases. The CDR3 sequence is 13 residues long. Germline CDR1 reads MDHEN; CDR2 reads SYDVKM. Unmatched junction bases numbered 7, after V lost 5 bases and J lost 8 bases. The CDR3 loop reads CASSLRTGLGYTF. The DNA of the CDR3 is TGTGCCAGCAGTCTACGGACAGGGTTGGGCTACACCTTC.

The rearrangement uses TRBV30 and TRBJ1-6, with 11 bases identical to TRBD1. CDR1 and CDR2 from the germline V gene are GTSNPN and SVGIG (reference sequence). The V segment lost 0 bases and the J segment 10 bases; nucleotides outside the gene matches: 11. The length of the CDR3 is 17 residues. The CDR3 sequence is CAWSVAGLGTGGSPLHF. Here the CDR3 DNA reads TGTGCCTGGAGTGTAGCAGGTTTGGGGACAGGGGGATCACCCCTCCACTTT.

This clone was seen once. V and J are TRBV5-6 and TRBJ2-5; 11 bases map to TRBD2. In germline, CDR1 is SGHDT, CDR2 YYEEEE. Trimming removed 4 bases from V and 1 base from J; junction bases left unmatched: 6. This CDR3 spans 16 amino acids. The DNA for the CDR3 is TGTGCCAGCAGCCCGGGACTAGCGGTGTCCCAAGAGACCCAGTACTTC. Its protein is CASSPGLAVSQETQYF.

The chain carries TRBV27 and TRBJ2-7; the match to TRBD2 covers 11 bases. The germline gives CDR1 MNHEY, CDR2 SMNVEV (reference sequence). The CDR3 covers 15 residues. V shed 3 bases, J shed 5 bases, and the junction held 6 bases outside the gene matches. The CDR3 coding sequence is TGTGCCAGCAGTTTGGGTAGCGGGAGGGCTCACGAGCAGTACTTC. This sequence encodes CASSLGSGRAHEQYF.

The rearrangement uses TRBV6-5 and TRBJ2-1, with D perhaps TRBD1 (5 bases). The CDR3 is 14 residues long. The germline CDR1 and CDR2 sequences are MNHEY and SVGAGI. Trimming took 5 bases from V and 1 from J, leaving 9 bases between them. CDR3 sequence (DNA): TGTGCCAGCAGTCAGGCAGGGTCCTACAATGAGCAGTTCTTC. This translates into CASSQAGSYNEQFF.

The CDR3 loop is CASSPTGGKLFF. In DNA form, the CDR3 reads TGTGCCAGCAGTCCAACAGGGGGAAAACTGTTTTTT. This rearrangement joins TRBV12-3 or TRBV12-4 to TRBJ1-4; TRBD1 aligns across 8 bases. CDR3 length: 12 amino acids. The V segment lost 5 bases and the J segment 10 bases; nucleotides outside the gene matches: 3.

V and J are TRBV18 and TRBJ2-1; 9 bases fit TRBD1. Germline values: CDR1 KGHSH, CDR2 LQKENI. V was pared by 4 bases and J by 7 bases, with 8 bases of the junction left unmatched. CDR3 length equals 15 residues. In DNA form, the CDR3 reads TGTGCCAGCTCACTACAGGGGGCAAATTCTAATGAGCAGTTCTTC. This codes for CASSLQGANSNEQFF.

This chain links TRBV9 with TRBJ2-3, with 10 bases that match TRBD2. The CDR3 has 13 amino acids. Germline CDR1 SGDLS, CDR2 YYNGEE. The ends lost 4 bases at V and 6 bases at J; junction bases unmatched: 2. The CDR3 bases are TGTGCCAGCAGCAGTAGCGGGGGGGATACGCAGTATTTT. Protein sequence: CASSSSGGDTQYF.

V gene TRBV28 combines with J gene TRBJ1-1; 11 bases match TRBD1. CDR3 length equals 15 residues. J gave up 5 bases and V 4 bases, and 6 bases lay outside the gene matches. The germline V gene encodes CDR1 MDHEN and CDR2 SYDVKM. Written as DNA, the CDR3 is TGTGCCAGCAGTTCGGACAGGGGGCGTCGGACTGAAGCTTTCTTT. Translation: CASSSDRGRRTEAFF.

V and J are TRBV2 and TRBJ2-7; a weak D match, TRBD2 (6 bases). V was shortened by 7 bases and J by 1 base, with 14 bases between the two germline ends. There are 14 residues in the CDR3. From germline, CDR1 is SNHLY and CDR2 FYNNEI. The CDR3 nucleotides read TGTGCCAGCAAAGTGGGAGGTGCTTCCTACGAGCAGTACTTC. Its protein is CASKVGGASYEQYF.

The V call is TRBV18, the J call TRBJ1-1, with unresolved D. There are 14 residues in the CDR3. Germline CDR1 reads KGHSH; CDR2 reads LQKENI. Trimming took off 2 bases at V and 4 bases at J, with 11 bases between the two ends. CDR3 bases: TGTGCCAGCTCACCAGTACCTACCGGCACTGAAGCTTTCTTT. It codes for CASSPVPTGTEAFF.

The chain couples TRBV10-3 to TRBJ2-1; 9 nucleotides agree with TRBD1. Germline assignment: CDR1 ENHRY and CDR2 SYGVKD. The CDR3 sequence is 14 residues long. V lost 4 bases and J lost 6; bases outside the gene matches: 4. CDR3 amino acids: CAISGLTGGNEQFF. The CDR3 DNA reads as TGTGCCATCAGTGGGTTGACAGGGGGCAATGAGCAGTTCTTC.

This chain's CDR3 is CASSLAGGNTGELFF. DNA of the CDR3: TGTGCCAGCAGCTTAGCGGGGGGGAACACCGGGGAGCTGTTTTTT. The chain joins TRBV11-1 to TRBJ2-2; perhaps TRBD2 as D (6 bases). The V gene's germline CDR1 is SGHAT and CDR2 FQDESV (reference sequence). Trimming took 0 bases from V and 1 from J, leaving 6 bases between them. The CDR3 runs 15 residues. Looking up the rest from reference TRBV11-1 and TRBJ2-2 gives the full variable domain: EAEVAQSPRYKITEKSQAVAFWCDPISGHATLYWYRQILGQGPELLVQFQDESVVDDSQLPKDRFSAERLKGVDSTLKIQPAELGDSAMYLCASSLAGGNTGELFFGEGSRLTVL.